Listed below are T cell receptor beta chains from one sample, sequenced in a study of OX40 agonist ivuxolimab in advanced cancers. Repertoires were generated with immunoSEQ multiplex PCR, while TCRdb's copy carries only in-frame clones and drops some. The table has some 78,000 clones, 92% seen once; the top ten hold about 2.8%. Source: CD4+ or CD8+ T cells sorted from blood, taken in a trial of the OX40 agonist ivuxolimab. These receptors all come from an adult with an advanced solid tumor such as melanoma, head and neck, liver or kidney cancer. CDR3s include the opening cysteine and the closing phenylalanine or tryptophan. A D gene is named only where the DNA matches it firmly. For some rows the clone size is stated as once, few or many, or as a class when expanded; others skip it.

TGTGCCAGCAGGCAGAGACTAGCAGGCTCCTACAATGAGCAGTTCTTC,CASRQRLAGSYNEQFF,TRBJ2-1,TRBD2,.,TRBV2
TGTGCCAGCAGCGTAGATTCCGCCGGGGAGCTGTTTTTT,CASSVDSAGELFF,TRBJ2-2,.,.,TRBV9
TGTGCCTGGAGTGTAATCTATAGACAGGAAGAGACCCAGTACTTC,CAWSVIYRQEETQYF,TRBJ2-5,.,once,TRBV30
TGTGCCAGCCGGGGCCTAGCTATCCTCAACAATGAGCAGTTCTTC,CASRGLAILNNEQFF,TRBJ2-1,.,.,TRBV2
TGTGCCAGCAGCAAACCGGGACAGGGGGTTAAGTATGGCTACACCTTC,CASSKPGQGVKYGYTF,TRBJ1-2,TRBD1,.,TRBV5-6
TGTGCCAGCAGCTTAACACAGACCTATGGCTACACCTTC,CASSLTQTYGYTF,TRBJ1-2,.,.,TRBV7-2
TGTGCCAGCAGCTCAAGGAAGACAGGGGTAACTGAAGCTTTCTTT,CASSSRKTGVTEAFF,TRBJ1-1,TRBD1,.,TRBV7-2
TGTGCCAGCCGAGCGGGAGGGTCCCCTCATGAGCAGTTCTTC,CASRAGGSPHEQFF,TRBJ2-1,TRBD2,.,TRBV5-6
TGCGCCAGCAGCTCCCGGGACGGAAATAATGAAAAACTGTTTTTT,CASSSRDGNNEKLFF,TRBJ1-4,.,.,TRBV5-1
TGTGCCAGCAGCCTTGACAGGGGGACCTATGGCTACACCTTC,CASSLDRGTYGYTF,TRBJ1-2,TRBD1,.,TRBV11-1
TGTGCCAGCAGCCCATCCCCTGGGCAGCAAGAGACCCAGTACTTC,CASSPSPGQQETQYF,TRBJ2-5,.,.,TRBV5-6
TGTGCCAGCAGTTTAATTACGGATGAGCAGTTCTTC,CASSLITDEQFF,TRBJ2-1,.,.,TRBV28
TGTGCTAGTGGTTCGTTCAGATCCTACGAGCAGTACTTC,CASGSFRSYEQYF,TRBJ2-7,.,few,TRBV12-5
TGTGCCAGCAGAGACAGTGGCGGCACTGAAGCTTTCTTT,CASRDSGGTEAFF,TRBJ1-1,.,.,TRBV6-1
TGCAGCGCTGGGGGGTTTGACACTGAAGCTTTCTTT,CSAGGFDTEAFF,TRBJ1-1,.,.,TRBV29-1
TGTGCCAGATGCCCGTTTTCACCCCTCCACTTT,CARCPFSPLHF,TRBJ1-6,.,few,TRBV19
TGTGCCAGCAGCCAACGGACGGTTAACACTGAAGCTTTCTTT,CASSQRTVNTEAFF,TRBJ1-1,.,.,TRBV6-5
TGTGCCAGCAGTGGGACAGGGAGGAGCTCCTACGAGCAGTACTTC,CASSGTGRSSYEQYF,TRBJ2-7,TRBD1,.,TRBV6-1
TGTGCCAGCAGCTTAGGACTAGCGGACTCCTACAATGAGCAGTTCTTC,CASSLGLADSYNEQFF,TRBJ2-1,TRBD2,.,TRBV5-4
TGTGCCAGCAGCCCGGGACTATGGGATGAGACCCAGTACTTC,CASSPGLWDETQYF,TRBJ2-5,TRBD2,.,TRBV7-2
TGTGCCAGCTCACCCTCACGGGGGTATCCCCAAGAGACCCAGTACTTC,CASSPSRGYPQETQYF,TRBJ2-5,.,.,TRBV18
TGTGCCAGCAGCTTTATCGATCGGACTAATGAAAAACTGTTTTTT,CASSFIDRTNEKLFF,TRBJ1-4,.,.,TRBV5-5
TGTGCCAGCAGTCCGCTGACAGGGATGGGGGAAAAACTGTTTTTT,CASSPLTGMGEKLFF,TRBJ1-4,TRBD1,.,TRBV27
TGTGCCAGTACCGCACAGGGTTCCTACGAGCAGTACTTC,CASTAQGSYEQYF,TRBJ2-7,.,.,TRBV19
TGTGCCAGCAGGTCCCCGAGGGGACAGATCAATGAGCAGTTCTTC,CASRSPRGQINEQFF,TRBJ2-1,TRBD1,.,TRBV11-2
TGCGCCAGCACAAATCTGGGATACAATGAGCAGTTCTTC,CASTNLGYNEQFF,TRBJ2-1,.,.,TRBV4-1
TGCGCCAGCAGCTTGGCACAGGGGCCACCTTCCGGGGAGCTGTTTTTT,CASSLAQGPPSGELFF,TRBJ2-2,TRBD1,.,TRBV5-1
TGTGCCAGCAGCTCACCGGGGGGTGTCTTACTTCAAGAGACCCAGTACTTC,CASSSPGGVLLQETQYF,TRBJ2-5,TRBD2,.,TRBV5-4
TGTGCCAGCACCCCAGGGGTAGGAAGGGCGACAGATACGCAGTATTTT,CASTPGVGRATDTQYF,TRBJ2-3,.,.,TRBV11-2
TGTGCCAGCAGTGGCACGGGACTAGCGGGAGCTAGTGATGAGCAGTTCTTC,CASSGTGLAGASDEQFF,TRBJ2-1,TRBD2,.,TRBV2
TGCGCCAGCCACACGGGGGTGGCGGCCCCTTATGGCTACACCTTC,CASHTGVAAPYGYTF,TRBJ1-2,.,once,TRBV5-1
TGTGCCAGCAGCTTCAGCACAGATACGCAGTATTTT,CASSFSTDTQYF,TRBJ2-3,.,.,TRBV5-5
TGCGCCAGCAGTGATGGGGTGAACTATGGCTACACCTTC,CASSDGVNYGYTF,TRBJ1-2,.,.,TRBV10-2
TGCGCCAGCAGCCTTTCCGGGACAGGGGGCTTGAATGAGCAGTTCTTC,CASSLSGTGGLNEQFF,TRBJ2-1,TRBD1,.,TRBV4-1
TGCGCCAGCAGCGGACCGGCAGGGGCCTACGAGCAGTACTTC,CASSGPAGAYEQYF,TRBJ2-7,.,.,TRBV5-1
TGCGCCAGCAGCTTGGTAGGGGGATGGTCTGAAGCTTTCTTT,CASSLVGGWSEAFF,TRBJ1-1,.,once,TRBV5-1
TGCGCCAGCAGCTTGGTTCCGGGCGGAAACACCATATATTTT,CASSLVPGGNTIYF,TRBJ1-3,.,.,TRBV5-1
TGTGCCAGCAGCCCTGTTGAAGGGTTAGCGGGGTTACAAGAGACCCAGTACTTC,CASSPVEGLAGLQETQYF,TRBJ2-5,TRBD2,.,TRBV5-6
TGTGCCAGCAGTTTAGGTGGGGAGCAGTACTTC,CASSLGGEQYF,TRBJ2-7,.,.,TRBV27
TGTGCCAGCAGCCAAGAGAACTACCCCCGCACAGATACGCAGTATTTT,CASSQENYPRTDTQYF,TRBJ2-3,.,.,TRBV4-2
TGCGCCAGCAGTCCGGCGCGGGGGAATGAGCAGTTCTTC,CASSPARGNEQFF,TRBJ2-1,TRBD2,.,TRBV5-1
TGTGCCAGCAGCGCTCAGGGGGGGGCGGGCACTGAAGCTTTCTTT,CASSAQGGAGTEAFF,TRBJ1-1,TRBD1,.,TRBV11-2
TGTGCCTGGAGTGACCGCAGACAGGGCACAGATACGCAGTATTTT,CAWSDRRQGTDTQYF,TRBJ2-3,.,.,TRBV30
TGTGCCAGCAGTTTAGTGCAGGGGGCTAACAATGAGCAGTTCTTC,CASSLVQGANNEQFF,TRBJ2-1,TRBD1,.,TRBV28
TGCGCCAGCAGCTTGGGCTTAGGGAGCTCCTATAATTCACCCCTCCACTTT,CASSLGLGSSYNSPLHF,TRBJ1-6,.,.,TRBV5-1
TGTGCCAGCAGCTTAGCGCCTCCAGGGGCGGGCATAGGACAGCCCCAGCATTTT,CASSLAPPGAGIGQPQHF,TRBJ1-5,.,.,TRBV7-9
TGTGCCAGCAGCGGAAGGGACAGGGGAAGTGGCTACACCTTC,CASSGRDRGSGYTF,TRBJ1-2,TRBD1,.,TRBV5-4
TGTGCCAGCAGTCACAGCGAAGAGACCCAGTACTTC,CASSHSEETQYF,TRBJ2-5,.,.,TRBV11-2
TGTGCCTGGAGTGTGGGGGGTGCCACTGAAGCTTTCTTT,CAWSVGGATEAFF,TRBJ1-1,.,.,TRBV30